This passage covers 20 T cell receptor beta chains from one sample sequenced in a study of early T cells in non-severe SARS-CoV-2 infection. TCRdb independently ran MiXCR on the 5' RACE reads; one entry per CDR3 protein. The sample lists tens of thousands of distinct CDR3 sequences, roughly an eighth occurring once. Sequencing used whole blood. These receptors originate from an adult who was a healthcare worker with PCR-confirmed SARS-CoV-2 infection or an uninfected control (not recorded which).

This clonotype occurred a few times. The DNA for the CDR3 is TGTGCTAGTGGTTACCAGGGCACTGAAGCTTTCTTT. The encoded protein is CASGYQGTEAFF. The chain has TRBV12-5 and TRBJ1-1; a possible D gene is TRBD1 (5 bases). Per germline, CDR1 LGHNT and CDR2 FRNRAP. Trimming shortened V by 4 bases and J by 4 bases, and 7 bases separated the two germline ends. This CDR3 is 12 amino acids long.

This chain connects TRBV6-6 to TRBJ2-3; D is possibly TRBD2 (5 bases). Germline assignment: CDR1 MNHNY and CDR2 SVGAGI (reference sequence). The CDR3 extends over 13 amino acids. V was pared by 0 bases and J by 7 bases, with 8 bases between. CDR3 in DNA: TGTGCCAGCAGTTACTCGATAGCGAATACGCAGTATTTT. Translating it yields CASSYSIANTQYF.

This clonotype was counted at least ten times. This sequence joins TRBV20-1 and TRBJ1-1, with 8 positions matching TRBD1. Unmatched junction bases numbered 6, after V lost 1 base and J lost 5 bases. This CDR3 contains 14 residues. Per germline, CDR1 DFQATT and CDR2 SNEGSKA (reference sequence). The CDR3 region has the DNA TGCAGTGCTAGAGGGATTACAGGGGGAACTGAAGCTTTCTTT. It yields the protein CSARGITGGTEAFF.

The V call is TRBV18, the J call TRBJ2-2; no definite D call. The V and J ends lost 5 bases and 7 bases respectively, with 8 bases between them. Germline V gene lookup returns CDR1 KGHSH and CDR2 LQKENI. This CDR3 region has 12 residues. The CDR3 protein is CASSSAIGELFF. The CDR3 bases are TGTGCCAGCTCATCAGCTATCGGGGAGCTGTTTTTT.

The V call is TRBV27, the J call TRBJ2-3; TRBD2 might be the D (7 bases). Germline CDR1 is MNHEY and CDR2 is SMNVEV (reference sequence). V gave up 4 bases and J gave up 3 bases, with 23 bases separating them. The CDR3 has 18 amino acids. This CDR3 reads CASSWGGLGGRMTDTQYF. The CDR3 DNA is TGTGCCAGCAGTTGGGGGGGTTTAGGGGGAAGGATGACAGATACGCAGTATTTT.

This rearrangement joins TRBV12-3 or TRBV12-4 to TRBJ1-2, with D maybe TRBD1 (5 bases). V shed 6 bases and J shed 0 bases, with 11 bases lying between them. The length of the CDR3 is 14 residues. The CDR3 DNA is TGTGCCAGCAGGGGGGACGGGGCTAACTATGGCTACACCTTC. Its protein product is CASRGDGANYGYTF.

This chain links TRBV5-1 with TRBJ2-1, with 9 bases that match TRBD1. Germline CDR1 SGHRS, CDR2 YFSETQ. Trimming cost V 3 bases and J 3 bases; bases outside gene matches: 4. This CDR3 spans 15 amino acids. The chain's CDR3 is CASSSTGGRYNEQFF. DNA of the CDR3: TGCGCCAGCAGCTCGACAGGGGGTCGCTACAATGAGCAGTTCTTC.

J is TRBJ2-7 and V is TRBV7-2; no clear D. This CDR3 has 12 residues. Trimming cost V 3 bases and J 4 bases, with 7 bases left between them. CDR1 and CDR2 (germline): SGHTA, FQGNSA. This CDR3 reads CASSFSGYEQYF. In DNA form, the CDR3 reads TGTGCCAGCAGCTTTTCCGGATACGAGCAGTACTTC. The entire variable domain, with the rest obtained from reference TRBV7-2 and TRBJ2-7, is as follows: GAGVSQSPSNKVTEKGKDVELRCDPISGHTALYWYRQSLGQGLEFLIYFQGNSAPDKSGLPSDRFSAERTGGSVSTLTIQRTQQEDSAVYLCASSFSGYEQYFGPGTRLTVT.

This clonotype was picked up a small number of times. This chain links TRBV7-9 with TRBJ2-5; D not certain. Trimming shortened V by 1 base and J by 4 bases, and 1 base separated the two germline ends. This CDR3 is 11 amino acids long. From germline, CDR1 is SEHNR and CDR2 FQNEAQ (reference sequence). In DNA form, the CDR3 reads TGTGCCAGCAGCTTAGTAGAGACCCAGTACTTC. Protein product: CASSLVETQYF.

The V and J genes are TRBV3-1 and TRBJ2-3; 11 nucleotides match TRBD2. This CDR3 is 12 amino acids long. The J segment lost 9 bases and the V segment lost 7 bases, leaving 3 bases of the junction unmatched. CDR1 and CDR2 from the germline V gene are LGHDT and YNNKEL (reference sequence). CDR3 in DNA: TGTGCCAGCACACTAGCGGGAGACACGCAGTATTTT. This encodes CASTLAGDTQYF.

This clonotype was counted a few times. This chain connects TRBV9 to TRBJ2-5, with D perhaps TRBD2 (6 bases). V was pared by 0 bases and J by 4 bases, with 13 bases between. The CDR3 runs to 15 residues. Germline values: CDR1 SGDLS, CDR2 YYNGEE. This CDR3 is CASSVGVDSGETQYF. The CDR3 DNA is TGTGCCAGCAGCGTAGGTGTTGATAGCGGAGAGACCCAGTACTTC. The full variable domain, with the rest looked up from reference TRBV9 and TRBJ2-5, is DSGVTQTPKHLITATGQRVTLRCSPRSGDLSVYWYQQSLDQGLQFLIQYYNGEERAKGNILERFSAQQFPDLHSELNLSSLELGDSALYFCASSVGVDSGETQYFGPGTRLLVL.

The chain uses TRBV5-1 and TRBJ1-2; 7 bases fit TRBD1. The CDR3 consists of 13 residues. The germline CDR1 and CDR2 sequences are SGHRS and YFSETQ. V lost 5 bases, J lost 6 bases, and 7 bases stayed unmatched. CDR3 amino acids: CASRLTGHDGYTF. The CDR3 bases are TGCGCCAGCAGGTTGACAGGGCACGATGGCTACACCTTC.

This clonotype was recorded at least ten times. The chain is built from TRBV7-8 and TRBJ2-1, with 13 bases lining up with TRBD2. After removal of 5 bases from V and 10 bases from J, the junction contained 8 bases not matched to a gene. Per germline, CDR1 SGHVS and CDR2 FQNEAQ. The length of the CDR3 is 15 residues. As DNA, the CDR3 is TGTGCCAGCAGCAAAACCGGGACTAGCGGGGCAGAGCAGTTCTTC. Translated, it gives CASSKTGTSGAEQFF.

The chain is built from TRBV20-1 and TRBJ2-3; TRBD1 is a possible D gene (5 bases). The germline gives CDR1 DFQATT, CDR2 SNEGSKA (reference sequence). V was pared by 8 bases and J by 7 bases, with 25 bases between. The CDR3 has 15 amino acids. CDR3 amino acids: CSSSPPTPRQNTQYF. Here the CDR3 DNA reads TGCAGTTCCTCCCCCCCTACCCCCAGACAGAATACGCAGTATTTT.

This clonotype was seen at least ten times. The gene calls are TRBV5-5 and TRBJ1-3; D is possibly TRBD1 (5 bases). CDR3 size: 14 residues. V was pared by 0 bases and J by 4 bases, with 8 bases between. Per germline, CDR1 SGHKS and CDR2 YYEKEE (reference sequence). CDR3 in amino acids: CASSLGGFGNTIYF. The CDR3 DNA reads TGTGCCAGCAGCTTGGGGGGCTTCGGAAACACCATATATTTT.

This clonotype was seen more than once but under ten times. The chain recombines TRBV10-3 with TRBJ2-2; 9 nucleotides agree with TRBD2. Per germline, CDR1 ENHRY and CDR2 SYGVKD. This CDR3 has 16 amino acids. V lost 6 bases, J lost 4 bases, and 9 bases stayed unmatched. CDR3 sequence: CAIRDLGLAPTGELFF. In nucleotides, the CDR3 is TGTGCCATCAGGGACCTCGGACTAGCGCCCACCGGGGAGCTGTTTTTT.

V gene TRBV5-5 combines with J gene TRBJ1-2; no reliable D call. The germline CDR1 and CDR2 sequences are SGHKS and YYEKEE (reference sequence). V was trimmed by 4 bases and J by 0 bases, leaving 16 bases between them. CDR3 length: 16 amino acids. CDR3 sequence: CASSEGYERTNYGYTF. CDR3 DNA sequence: TGTGCCAGCAGCGAGGGATACGAACGAACTAACTATGGCTACACCTTC.

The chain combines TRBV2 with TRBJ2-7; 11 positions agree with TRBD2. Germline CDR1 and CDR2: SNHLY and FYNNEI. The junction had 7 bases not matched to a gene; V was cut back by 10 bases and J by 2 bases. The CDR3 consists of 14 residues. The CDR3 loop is CAITSGGPPYEQYF. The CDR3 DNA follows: TGTGCCATCACTAGCGGGGGCCCCCCCTACGAGCAGTACTTC.

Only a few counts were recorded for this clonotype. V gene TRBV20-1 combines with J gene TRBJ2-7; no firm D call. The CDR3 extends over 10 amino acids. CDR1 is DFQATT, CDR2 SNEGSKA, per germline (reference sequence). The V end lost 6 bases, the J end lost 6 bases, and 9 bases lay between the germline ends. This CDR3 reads CSALLIEQYF. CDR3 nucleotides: TGCAGTGCCCTCCTGATCGAGCAGTACTTC.

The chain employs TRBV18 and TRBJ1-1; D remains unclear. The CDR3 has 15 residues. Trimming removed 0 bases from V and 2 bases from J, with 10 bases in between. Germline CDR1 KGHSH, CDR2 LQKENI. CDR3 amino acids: CASSPPSARNTEAFF. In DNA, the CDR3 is TGTGCCAGCTCACCACCCTCTGCCAGAAACACTGAAGCTTTCTTT. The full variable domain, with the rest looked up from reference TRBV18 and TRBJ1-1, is NAGVMQNPRHLVRRRGQEARLRCSPMKGHSHVYWYRQLPEEGLKFMVYLQKENIIDESGMPKERFSAEFPKEGPSILRIQQVVRGDSAAYFCASSPPSARNTEAFFGQGTRLTVV.